Each of the 21 T cell receptor beta chains below was sequenced from the same sample in a study of blood T cells in healthy people across ages. A second PCR, run for about 7 to 11 cycles, used a sample-barcoded 5' primer plus a J-beta primer mix. TCRdb recomputed calls from the 5' RACE reads with MiXCR, one row per CDR3 protein. This sample yields about 830,000 distinct CDR3 sequences, of which 55% to 75% are seen a single time; approximately 21% belongs to the top ten. The sample taken for sequencing was blood. These receptors originate from a young man in good health.

This clonotype occurred a few times. A junction end diverges from the germline sequence, so it may reflect a read error. V and J are TRBV7-9 and TRBJ2-3; the match to TRBD1 covers 7 bases. CDR3 length: 13 residues. From germline, CDR1 is SEHNR and CDR2 FQNEAQ (reference sequence). CDR3 residues: CAGRGQNTDTQYF. The CDR3 DNA is TGTGCCGGCAGGGGACAGAACACAGATACGCAGTATTTT.

The V gene is TRBV20-1, the J gene TRBJ2-3; tentatively, D is TRBD1 (6 bases). The germline CDR1 and CDR2 sequences are DFQATT and SNEGSKA (reference sequence). The CDR3 sequence is 14 residues long. V was pared by 7 bases and J by 2 bases, with 16 bases between. The CDR3 nucleotides are TGCAGTGTCGAGCAGGGGCAGGCCACAGATACGCAGTATTTT. Its protein product is CSVEQGQATDTQYF.

Only one count was recorded for this clonotype. V and J are TRBV7-2 and TRBJ2-7; D remains ambiguous. V was shortened by 7 bases and J by 0 bases, with 10 bases between the two germline ends. The CDR3 has 13 amino acids. Germline V CDR1 and CDR2: SGHTA, FQGNSA. The CDR3 is CASTIWSSYEQYF. CDR3 DNA: TGTGCCAGCACTATCTGGTCCTCCTACGAGCAGTACTTC.

V usage is TRBV20-1 and J usage is TRBJ2-7, with D unclear. Germline V gene sequence: CDR1 DFQATT, CDR2 SNEGSKA (reference sequence). The CDR3 consists of 14 residues. V gave up 1 base and J gave up 0 bases, with 10 bases separating them. For the CDR3, the DNA is TGCAGTGCTAGAGGGATGGGCCCCTCCTACGAGCAGTACTTC. Encoded protein: CSARGMGPSYEQYF.

The chain joins TRBV19 to TRBJ2-1, with 8 bases lining up with TRBD1. Germline values: CDR1 LNHDA, CDR2 SQIVND (reference sequence). The CDR3 has 14 amino acids. The junction had 5 bases not matched to a gene; V was cut back by 3 bases and J by 7 bases. The DNA for the CDR3 is TGTGCCAGTAGTATGGACAGGGTGGGGAATGAGCAGTTCTTC. It codes for CASSMDRVGNEQFF. The whole variable domain, filled in from reference TRBV19 and TRBJ2-1, reads DGGITQSPKYLFRKEGQNVTLSCEQNLNHDAMYWYRQDPGQGLRLIYYSQIVNDFQKGDIAEGYSVSREKKESFPLTVTSAQKNPTAFYLCASSMDRVGNEQFFGPGTRLTVL.

The chain recombines TRBV20-1 with TRBJ2-1; TRBD2 aligns across 11 bases. The CDR3 length is 16 residues. CDR1 and CDR2 from the germline V gene are DFQATT and SNEGSKA (reference sequence). Trimming at V came to 1 base and at J to 6 bases, leaving 8 bases not matched to a gene. The CDR3 coding sequence is TGCAGTGCTAGAGGCCTAGCGGGAGGTCGGGCCAATGAGCAGTTCTTC. Translating it yields CSARGLAGGRANEQFF.

Details on this clonotype: One junction end disagrees with the germline gene, perhaps due to a read error. V is TRBV7-9 and J is TRBJ2-1, with 7 bases lining up with TRBD1. CDR3 length: 16 amino acids. Germline CDR1 and CDR2: SEHNR and FQNEAQ (reference sequence). The CDR3 nucleotides read TGTGCCAGCAGCCCTTCTGGGGACAGCTCCTACAATGAGCGGTTCTTC. Protein: CASSPSGDSSYNERFF.

With respect to this clonotype: Relative to the germline gene, one junction end is altered; a read error may explain this. The chain recombines TRBV7-9 with TRBJ1-6; possible D gene TRBD1, 5 bases. In germline, CDR1 is SEHNR, CDR2 FQNEAQ (reference sequence). The CDR3 is 14 residues long. The CDR3 here is CASRLDSAQSPLHF. For the CDR3, the DNA is TGTGCCAGCAGATTAGACAGTGCCCAGTCACCCCTCCACTTT.

V and J are TRBV20-1 and TRBJ2-1, with 7 nucleotides matching TRBD2. With V trimmed by 1 base and J by 3 bases, 3 bases remained unmatched. The germline gives CDR1 DFQATT, CDR2 SNEGSKA (reference sequence). The CDR3 runs to 14 residues. The CDR3 DNA sequence: TGCAGTGCTAGAGCGGGGGGTCTCTACAATGAGCAGTTCTTC. Translating it yields CSARAGGLYNEQFF.

The CDR3 spells CSAQPFGRSQETQYF. CDR3 DNA sequence: TGCAGTGCTCAACCCTTTGGACGGAGCCAAGAGACCCAGTACTTC. The chain combines TRBV20-1 with TRBJ2-5; D is unclear. Germline V CDR1 and CDR2: DFQATT, SNEGSKA (reference sequence). CDR3 length equals 15 residues. The germline V and J ends were trimmed by 5 bases and 1 base, with 17 bases remaining between them.

The rearrangement links TRBV28 to TRBJ2-7; 13 nucleotides match TRBD2. With V trimmed by 7 bases and J by 0 bases, 6 bases remained unmatched. The V gene's germline CDR1 is MDHEN and CDR2 SYDVKM. The CDR3 consists of 16 residues. The CDR3 sequence is CASIGLAGVSSYEQYF. As DNA, the CDR3 is TGTGCCAGCATCGGACTAGCGGGAGTAAGCTCCTACGAGCAGTACTTC. The whole variable domain, filled in from reference TRBV28 and TRBJ2-7, reads DVKVTQSSRYLVKRTGEKVFLECVQDMDHENMFWYRQDPGLGLRLIYFSYDVKMKEKGDIPEGYSVSREKKERFSLILESASTNQTSMYLCASIGLAGVSSYEQYFGPGTRLTVT.

The CDR3 DNA sequence: TGCAGTGCTCTAACAGGGGATTGGGACACAGATACGCAGTATTTT. Encoded protein: CSALTGDWDTDTQYF. V gene TRBV20-1 combines with J gene TRBJ2-3; 7 bases align to TRBD1. V gave up 5 bases and J gave up 2 bases; unmatched junction bases: 10. The CDR3 has 15 amino acids. Germline values: CDR1 DFQATT, CDR2 SNEGSKA (reference sequence).

This clonotype has more than one count but fewer than ten. V and J are TRBV7-8 and TRBJ2-7; 7 positions match TRBD1. The junction had 8 bases not matched to a gene; V was cut back by 8 bases and J by 4 bases. Germline V lookup: CDR1 SGHVS, CDR2 FQNEAQ. This CDR3 is built from 13 residues. The CDR3 nucleotides read TGTGCCAGCGGCACAGGGGCTTCATACGAGCAGTACTTC. It is translated as CASGTGASYEQYF.

The chain couples TRBV5-1 to TRBJ1-1; TRBD1 agrees at 10 bases. In germline, CDR1 is SGHRS, CDR2 YFSETQ. V shed 4 bases and J 3 bases; nucleotides not matched to a gene: 3. This CDR3 spans 14 amino acids. CDR3 residues: CASSGGQGDTEAFF. For the CDR3, the DNA is TGCGCCAGCAGCGGAGGACAGGGGGACACTGAAGCTTTCTTT.

This clonotype was seen once. The rearrangement joins TRBV5-6 to TRBJ1-4; D gene ambiguous. CDR3 size: 16 residues. V lost 0 bases and J 5 bases, leaving 14 bases between the germline ends. Germline loops: CDR1 SGHDT, CDR2 YYEEEE. The CDR3 coding sequence is TGTGCCAGCAGCTTGGTCCCAACGAGTCAGAATGAAAAACTGTTTTTT. This codes for CASSLVPTSQNEKLFF.

The chain couples TRBV11-2 to TRBJ2-1, with 10 bases aligning to TRBD2. Germline CDR1 is SGHAT and CDR2 is FQNNGV. With 10 bases clipped from V and 4 bases from J, the junction kept 10 bases outside the gene matches. The length of the CDR3 is 15 residues. In nucleotides, the CDR3 is TGTGCCAACAGTCGTACTAGCGGGGCATACAATGAGCAGTTCTTC. Translated, it gives CANSRTSGAYNEQFF.

The chain employs TRBV6-2 or TRBV6-3 and TRBJ2-5; a weak D match, TRBD2 (5 bases). Judging by the DNA end, TRBJ2-7 fits better; the J call may be wrong. The length of the CDR3 is 14 residues. Germline assignment: CDR1 MNHEY and CDR2 SVGEGT. CDR3 sequence (DNA): TGTGCCAGCAGATCCTTTGCCGGGACCTACGAGCAGTACTTC. Its protein is CASRSFAGTYEQYF.

The V and J genes are TRBV15 and TRBJ2-5, with TRBD2 matching over 8 bases. V shed 7 bases, J shed 5 bases, and the junction held 3 bases outside the gene matches. Germline V CDR1 and CDR2: LNHNV, YYDKDF (reference sequence). CDR3 length: 12 residues. The CDR3 DNA reads as TGTGCCACCAATGCGGGAGGCGAGACCCAGTACTTC. It translates to CATNAGGETQYF.

This clonotype was detected a few times. This CDR3 is CASSSDREGYTF. In DNA form, the CDR3 reads TGTGCCAGCAGCTCCGACAGGGAAGGCTACACCTTC. The V gene is TRBV7-2, the J gene TRBJ1-2; 7 positions agree with TRBD1. Looked up from germline, CDR1 is SGHTA and CDR2 is FQGNSA. The CDR3 spans 12 residues. The J segment lost 8 bases and the V segment lost 4 bases, leaving 4 bases of the junction unmatched. The whole variable domain, filled in from reference TRBV7-2 and TRBJ1-2, reads GAGVSQSPSNKVTEKGKDVELRCDPISGHTALYWYRQSLGQGLEFLIYFQGNSAPDKSGLPSDRFSAERTGGSVSTLTIQRTQQEDSAVYLCASSSDREGYTFGSGTRLTVV.

The chain is built from TRBV6-2 or TRBV6-3 and TRBJ1-6, with no clear D. There are 12 residues in the CDR3. CDR1 and CDR2 from the germline V gene are MNHEY and SVGEGT. V was clipped by 1 base and J by 14 bases, with 9 bases between them. CDR3 DNA: TGTGCCAGCAGTTACTACGGAGATTCCCTCCACTTT. Translated, it gives CASSYYGDSLHF.

The chain joins TRBV19 to TRBJ2-5; possibly TRBD2 for D (7 bases). From germline, CDR1 is LNHDA and CDR2 SQIVND (reference sequence). This CDR3 has 14 residues. Trimming took 6 bases from V and 5 from J, leaving 16 bases between them. CDR3 bases: TGTGCCAGTAGGGACCCTCCGGGGGGCGAGACCCAGTACTTC. Its protein product is CASRDPPGGETQYF.